Listed here is a single T cell receptor (beta chain). The target antigen is unknown. The junction and the germline gene differ at one end; a read error may be behind it. These data come from a study of T cell repertoires in cytomegalovirus infection. Overall study: Public TCR beta signatures were indicative of both CMV infection and a matching HLA type.

A single record per CDR3 protein comes from TCRdb applying MiXCR to the reads. Of more than 200,000 distinct CDR3 sequences detected, roughly 10% appear once; the ten largest clones hold roughly 16%. The V gene's germline CDR1 is SGHRS and CDR2 YFSETQ. The length of the CDR3 is 16 residues. The study's findings and limits: The ex vivo response showed dominance by HLA-C-restricted CMV-specific TCR beta clonotypes. Identification of carriers of CMV plus the relevant HLA was achieved through cumulative public TCR beta family frequency.

Sequencing was done on a sample of PBMCs. The V and J genes are TRBV5-1 and TRBJ1-4; D gene uncertain. This sequence originates from a human donor in good health (CMV status not recorded). Some clones in this sample may be carry-over from other donors' samples. The CDR3 loop is CANSLEPSRYGEKLFF. The CDR3 DNA reads TGCGCCAACAGCTTGGAACCCAGCAGATATGGCGAAAAACTGTTTTTT. The complete variable domain, with remaining parts taken from reference TRBV5-1 and TRBJ1-4, reads KAGVTQTPRYLIKTRGQQVTLSCSPISGHRSVSWYQQTPGQGLQFLFEYFSETQRNKGNFPGRFSGRQFSNSRSEMNVSTLELGDSALYLCANSLEPSRYGEKLFFGSGTQLSVL.